A selection of T cell receptor beta chains follows, all from one sample in a study of control samples from healthy donors and cancer patients. Method: immunoSEQ multiplex PCR; TCRdb's copy keeps in-frame clones and lacks some. The sample contains some 40,000 clones, approximately 94% of which appear only once. The sequenced material came from blood. The receptor set was obtained from a man between 60 and 75 years old in good health. Both conserved end residues are part of each CDR3. Each record gives: V gene, D gene, J gene, clone size, CDR3 protein, CDR3 DNA. D genes are given only for firm matches. Clone size, where shown, is once, few, many, or a class for clones that have expanded.

V: TRBV30; D: -; J: TRBJ2-2; size: -; CDR3: CAWNRAGVANTGELFF; DNA: TGTGCCTGGAATAGGGCAGGAGTTGCGAACACCGGGGAGCTGTTTTTT
V: TRBV12-5; D: -; J: TRBJ2-5; size: -; CDR3: CASGRGLQETQYF; DNA: TGTGCTAGTGGGAGGGGACTCCAAGAGACCCAGTACTTC
V: TRBV11-3; D: -; J: TRBJ2-3; size: once; CDR3: CASSPGGDTQYF; DNA: TGTGCCAGCAGCCCCGGTGGAGATACGCAGTATTTT
V: TRBV27; D: -; J: TRBJ2-7; size: -; CDR3: CASSIRDGYEQYF; DNA: TGTGCCAGCAGTATTCGGGACGGCTACGAGCAGTACTTC
V: TRBV10-3; D: -; J: TRBJ2-7; size: -; CDR3: CAITDVSYEQYF; DNA: TGTGCCATCACCGACGTCTCCTACGAGCAGTACTTC
V: TRBV5-5; D: -; J: TRBJ2-1; size: -; CDR3: CASSLSMGLSGEQFF; DNA: TGTGCCAGCAGCCTGTCGATGGGGCTCTCGGGTGAGCAGTTCTTC
V: TRBV9; D: -; J: TRBJ1-1; size: -; CDR3: CASSGNTDLNTEAFF; DNA: TGTGCCAGCAGCGGTAACACGGACTTGAACACTGAAGCTTTCTTT
V: TRBV29-1; D: -; J: TRBJ2-7; size: -; CDR3: CSVEIGEQYF; DNA: TGCAGCGTAGAGATTGGCGAGCAGTACTTC
V: TRBV3-1/TRBV3-2; D: -; J: TRBJ1-2; size: -; CDR3: CASSQVTDWGYTF; DNA: TGTGCCAGCAGCCAAGTTACAGATTGGGGCTACACCTTC
V: TRBV2; D: -; J: TRBJ2-1; size: -; CDR3: CASSSQGSGDNEQFF; DNA: TGTGCCAGCAGTTCACAGGGGTCGGGGGACAATGAGCAGTTCTTC
V: TRBV2; D: -; J: TRBJ2-2; size: -; CDR3: CASSEAAGGELFF; DNA: TGTGCCAGCAGTGAAGCGGCAGGCGGGGAGCTGTTTTTT
V: TRBV14; D: -; J: TRBJ2-7; size: -; CDR3: CASSSTGSNYEQYF; DNA: TGTGCCAGCAGCTCTACAGGGTCTAATTACGAGCAGTACTTC
V: TRBV30; D: -; J: TRBJ1-3; size: -; CDR3: CAWRQQSSGNTIYF; DNA: TGTGCCTGGAGACAACAGAGCTCTGGAAACACCATATATTTT
V: TRBV2; D: -; J: TRBJ1-5; size: -; CDR3: CASILAQPSNQPQHF; DNA: TGTGCCAGCATCCTAGCACAGCCAAGCAATCAGCCCCAGCATTTT
V: TRBV27; D: TRBD2; J: TRBJ2-1; size: -; CDR3: CASSLWASGNNEQFF; DNA: TGTGCCAGCAGTTTATGGGCTAGCGGGAACAATGAGCAGTTCTTC
V: TRBV30; D: TRBD1; J: TRBJ1-2; size: -; CDR3: CAWKRQGPGGYTF; DNA: TGTGCCTGGAAAAGACAGGGCCCTGGTGGCTACACCTTC
V: TRBV24-1; D: TRBD1; J: TRBJ2-1; size: -; CDR3: CATSDSGTGRNNEQFF; DNA: TGTGCCACCAGTGACTCCGGGACAGGGCGGAACAATGAGCAGTTCTTC
V: TRBV4-1; D: -; J: TRBJ1-1; size: -; CDR3: CASSQGGIRTQNTEAFF; DNA: TGCGCCAGCAGCCAAGGTGGTATCCGGACGCAGAACACTGAAGCTTTCTTT
V: TRBV5-6; D: -; J: TRBJ1-4; size: -; CDR3: CASSLGGSAANEKLFF; DNA: TGTGCCAGCAGCTTGGGGGGTTCGGCGGCTAATGAAAAACTGTTTTTT
V: TRBV7-9; D: TRBD1; J: TRBJ1-3; size: -; CDR3: CASTPTGGRLGNTIYF; DNA: TGTGCCAGCACCCCTACAGGGGGCCGGCTAGGAAACACCATATATTTT
V: TRBV5-6; D: -; J: TRBJ1-5; size: -; CDR3: CASSWGPGNQPQHF; DNA: TGTGCCAGCAGCTGGGGACCGGGGAATCAGCCCCAGCATTTT
V: TRBV3-1/TRBV3-2; D: TRBD1; J: TRBJ2-1; size: -; CDR3: CASKLLTGTDEQFF; DNA: TGTGCCAGCAAACTACTTACCGGGACAGATGAGCAGTTCTTC
V: TRBV19; D: -; J: TRBJ1-2; size: -; CDR3: CASSIVQGDYGYTF; DNA: TGTGCCAGTAGTATAGTTCAGGGAGACTATGGCTACACCTTC
V: TRBV3-1/TRBV3-2; D: TRBD1; J: TRBJ2-1; size: -; CDR3: CASQGDSPYNEQFF; DNA: TGTGCCAGCCAGGGGGACAGTCCCTACAATGAGCAGTTCTTC
V: TRBV3-1/TRBV3-2; D: -; J: TRBJ1-1; size: -; CDR3: CASSRGSTEAFF; DNA: TGTGCCAGCAGCCGGGGTTCCACTGAAGCTTTCTTT
V: TRBV2; D: TRBD1; J: TRBJ1-2; size: -; CDR3: CASSEGTGASYGYTF; DNA: TGTGCCAGCAGTGAAGGGACAGGGGCATCGTATGGCTACACCTTC
V: TRBV3-1/TRBV3-2; D: -; J: TRBJ2-3; size: -; CDR3: CASSHWDFTDTQYF; DNA: TGTGCCAGCAGCCACTGGGACTTCACAGATACGCAGTATTTT
V: TRBV27; D: -; J: TRBJ1-2; size: -; CDR3: CASSFGQGGGYTF; DNA: TGTGCCAGCAGTTTTGGGCAGGGAGGAGGCTACACCTTC
V: TRBV9; D: -; J: TRBJ2-1; size: -; CDR3: CASSVEGGSYNEQFF; DNA: TGTGCCAGCAGCGTAGAGGGGGGCTCCTACAATGAGCAGTTCTTC
V: TRBV7-9; D: -; J: TRBJ2-5; size: -; CDR3: CASSKGGGKQETQYF; DNA: TGTGCCAGCAGCAAAGGGGGTGGGAAGCAAGAGACCCAGTACTTC
V: TRBV18; D: TRBD2; J: TRBJ2-3; size: once; CDR3: CASSRGRGTDTQYF; DNA: TGTGCCAGCTCCCGCGGGAGGGGCACAGATACGCAGTATTTT
V: TRBV4-1; D: -; J: TRBJ1-5; size: -; CDR3: CASSQEEGTFSGEPQHF; DNA: TGCGCCAGCAGCCAAGAAGAGGGGACCTTTTCAGGTGAGCCCCAGCATTTT
V: TRBV5-5; D: -; J: TRBJ1-1; size: -; CDR3: CASSFGTGNTEAFF; DNA: TGTGCCAGCAGCTTTGGGACGGGAAACACTGAAGCTTTCTTT